The present TCR beta chain was sequenced within a study of somatic mutations in cytotoxic T cells in rheumatoid arthritis. Broader study findings: Healthy controls did not share the age-linked increase in CD8+ clonality seen in rheumatoid arthritis patients. Between rheumatoid arthritis patients and age-matched healthy controls, CD8+ T-cell clonality showed no significant difference.

Trimming cost V 4 bases and J 7 bases, with 13 bases left between them. Germline CDR1 reads SQVTM; CDR2 reads ANQGSEA. The CDR3 is 12 residues long. This clone is medium-sized (0.01 to 0.1%) in the sample. Its antigen is as yet unknown. The repertoire was sequenced with immunoSEQ multiplex PCR; TCRdb's copy has only in-frame clones and lacks some. The sample includes about 10,000 clones, around 81% of them seen just once. The investigators isolated CD4+ and CD8+ cells by positive magnetic bead selection and checked their purity by flow cytometry. The material sequenced was CD8+ T cells sorted from blood. This sequence joins TRBV29-1 and TRBJ1-2; TRBD1 is a possible D gene (6 bases). This sequence originates from a woman between 45 and 65 years old in good health. The CDR3 sequence is CSVVGGAAGYTF. CDR3 sequence (DNA): TGCAGCGTTGTAGGGGGGGCAGCTGGCTACACCTTC.